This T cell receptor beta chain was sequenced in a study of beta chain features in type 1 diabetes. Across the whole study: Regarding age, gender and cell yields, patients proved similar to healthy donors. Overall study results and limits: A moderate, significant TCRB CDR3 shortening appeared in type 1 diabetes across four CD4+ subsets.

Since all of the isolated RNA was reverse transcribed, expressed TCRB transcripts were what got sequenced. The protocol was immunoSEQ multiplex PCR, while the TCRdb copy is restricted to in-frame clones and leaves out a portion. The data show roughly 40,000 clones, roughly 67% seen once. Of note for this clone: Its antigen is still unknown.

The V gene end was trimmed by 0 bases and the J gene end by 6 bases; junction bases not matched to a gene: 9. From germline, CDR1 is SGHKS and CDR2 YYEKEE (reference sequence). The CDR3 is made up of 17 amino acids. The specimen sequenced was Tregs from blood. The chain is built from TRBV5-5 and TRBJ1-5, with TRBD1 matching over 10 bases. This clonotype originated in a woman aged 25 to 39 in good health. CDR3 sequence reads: CASSLGRGTGVRQPQHF. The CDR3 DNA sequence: TGTGCCAGCAGCTTGGGTAGGGGGACAGGGGTGCGTCAGCCCCAGCATTTT.